This entry lists 17 T cell receptor beta chains sequenced from one sample in a study of blood T cell repertoires in COVID-19. The data were produced by immunoSEQ multiplex PCR, yet TCRdb's version contains in-frame clones alone and is incomplete. This sample has around 300,000 clones; about nine tenths occur once, and the top ten carry about 3%. Source material: peripheral blood. These receptors all come from a woman aged 25-40 years with active or convalescent COVID-19.

The CDR3 loop is CASSPVTGGYGYTF. The CDR3 nucleotides are TGTGCCAGCTCACCGGTCACAGGGGGGTATGGCTACACCTTC. This chain connects TRBV18 to TRBJ1-2; the match to TRBD1 covers 8 bases. Per germline, CDR1 KGHSH and CDR2 LQKENI. Trimming cost V 3 bases and J 5 bases; bases outside gene matches: 5. The CDR3 covers 14 residues.

The chain carries TRBV19 and TRBJ2-2; 13 positions agree with TRBD2. Unmatched junction bases numbered 6, after V lost 7 bases and J lost 7 bases. Germline V gives CDR1 LNHDA, CDR2 SQIVND (reference sequence). This CDR3 spans 15 amino acids. The CDR3 here is CASKLAGGLGGELFF. The CDR3, as DNA: TGTGCCAGTAAACTAGCGGGGGGGCTTGGCGGGGAGCTGTTTTTT.

The chain is built from TRBV4-2 and TRBJ1-5; TRBD1 agrees at 8 bases. Trimming cost V 6 bases and J 5 bases; bases outside gene matches: 9. Germline V gene data show CDR1 as LGHNA and CDR2 as YNFKEQ. The CDR3 is 15 residues long. The CDR3 DNA sequence: TGTGCCAGCAGGCAGACAGGGGCGGGAGATCAGCCCCAGCATTTT. This encodes CASRQTGAGDQPQHF.

This chain joins TRBV2 and TRBJ1-3, with a weak D call TRBD1 (5 bases). V was trimmed by 5 bases and J by 4 bases, leaving 6 bases between them. CDR3 length: 12 amino acids. Germline CDR1 reads SNHLY; CDR2 reads FYNNEI. The CDR3 DNA reads TGTGCCAGCAGTCGACAGGGAAACACCATATATTTT. Translated: CASSRQGNTIYF. The full variable domain, with the rest looked up from reference TRBV2 and TRBJ1-3, is EPEVTQTPSHQVTQMGQEVILRCVPISNHLYFYWYRQILGQKVEFLVSFYNNEISEKSEIFDDQFSVERPDGSNFTLKIRSTKLEDSAMYFCASSRQGNTIYFGEGSWLTVV.

This clone has more than one count but fewer than ten. The J gene is TRBJ1-5, the V gene TRBV19, with D possibly being TRBD1 (5 bases). Trimming left V 4 bases short and J 3 bases short, with 13 bases between. Germline V gene lookup returns CDR1 LNHDA and CDR2 SQIVND (reference sequence). This CDR3 is built from 15 residues. Here the CDR3 DNA reads TGTGCCAGTAGTACTACATCAGGGTCCAATCAGCCCCAGCATTTT. It is translated as CASSTTSGSNQPQHF. Full variable domain (missing parts from reference TRBV19 and TRBJ1-5): DGGITQSPKYLFRKEGQNVTLSCEQNLNHDAMYWYRQDPGQGLRLIYYSQIVNDFQKGDIAEGYSVSREKKESFPLTVTSAQKNPTAFYLCASSTTSGSNQPQHFGDGTRLSIL.

This sequence joins TRBV24-1 and TRBJ2-5; D call uncertain. The CDR3 has 14 residues. V lost 6 bases and J lost 0, with 10 bases in between. Germline V gene lookup returns CDR1 KGHDR and CDR2 SFDVKD. The CDR3 loop is CATSRPRYQETQYF. The CDR3 region has the DNA TGTGCCACCAGTAGACCGCGGTACCAAGAGACCCAGTACTTC.

This chain joins TRBV9 and TRBJ2-7; 8 bases are a match to TRBD2. Germline assignment: CDR1 SGDLS and CDR2 YYNGEE. This CDR3 region has 15 residues. The J segment lost 4 bases and the V segment lost 4 bases, leaving 10 bases of the junction unmatched. As DNA, the CDR3 is TGTGCCAGCAGCTCAGACGGGGGGGCGTCGTACGAGCAGTACTTC. Its protein is CASSSDGGASYEQYF.

This chain links TRBV9 with TRBJ1-6, with 10 bases aligning to TRBD1. The germline V gene encodes CDR1 SGDLS and CDR2 YYNGEE. Germline trimming cut 4 bases from V and 9 bases from J; bases unmatched to any gene: 7. The CDR3 has 15 residues. For the CDR3, the DNA is TGTGCCAGCAGCCCCCTGGGACAGGGGAGTTCACCCCTCCACTTT. Translation gives CASSPLGQGSSPLHF.

The chain is built from TRBV27 and TRBJ2-4; TRBD1 aligns across 8 bases. Germline V gene lookup returns CDR1 MNHEY and CDR2 SMNVEV (reference sequence). The CDR3 has 15 residues. V was pared by 3 bases and J by 1 base, with 2 bases of the junction left unmatched. As DNA, the CDR3 is TGTGCCAGCAGTTTGGACAGGGCCGCCAAAAACATTCAGTACTTC. Protein product: CASSLDRAAKNIQYF.

The chain combines TRBV5-1 with TRBJ1-2; D gene uncertain. This CDR3 is 14 amino acids long. Trimming cost V 0 bases and J 0 bases, with 6 bases left between them. Germline-derived CDR1 and CDR2 are SGHRS and YFSETQ. Written as DNA, the CDR3 is TGCGCCAGCAGCTTGGGTGGCACTAACTATGGCTACACCTTC. It yields the protein CASSLGGTNYGYTF.

In DNA form, the CDR3 reads TGTGCCAGCAGCCACGACAGGGAGTACGAAAAACTGTTTTTT. This translates into CASSHDREYEKLFF. The chain is built from TRBV9 and TRBJ1-4; 7 positions match TRBD1. This CDR3 is 14 amino acids long. Germline-derived CDR1 and CDR2 are SGDLS and YYNGEE. V was pared by 4 bases and J by 8 bases, with 8 bases of the junction left unmatched. The entire variable domain, with the rest obtained from reference TRBV9 and TRBJ1-4, is as follows: DSGVTQTPKHLITATGQRVTLRCSPRSGDLSVYWYQQSLDQGLQFLIQYYNGEERAKGNILERFSAQQFPDLHSELNLSSLELGDSALYFCASSHDREYEKLFFGSGTQLSVL.

The chain employs TRBV24-1 and TRBJ1-4; 7 bases align to TRBD1. This CDR3 has 23 residues. V shed 5 bases and J 2 bases; nucleotides not matched to a gene: 28. CDR1 and CDR2 (germline): KGHDR, SFDVKD. CDR3 loop: CATSGQGGFLRVVHASTNEKLFF. In DNA, the CDR3 is TGTGCCACCAGTGGTCAGGGGGGCTTTCTCCGTGTGGTTCATGCTTCGACTAATGAAAAACTGTTTTTT.

This clone was observed once. The chain recombines TRBV7-6 with TRBJ2-7; no clear D. Trimming pared 4 bases from V and 3 bases from J, leaving 4 bases between. Germline-derived CDR1 and CDR2 are SGHVS and FNYEAQ. This CDR3 is 11 amino acids long. CDR3 loop: CASSSNYEQYF. CDR3 in DNA: TGTGCCAGCAGCTCCAACTACGAGCAGTACTTC.

This chain uses TRBV7-2 with TRBJ2-3; 11 bases fit TRBD2. Germline loops: CDR1 SGHTA, CDR2 FQGNSA. CDR3 length equals 18 residues. The V and J ends lost 1 base and 0 bases, in that order; junction bases with no gene match: 6. The chain's CDR3 is CASSLVSGGVTSTDTQYF. As DNA, the CDR3 is TGTGCCAGCAGCTTAGTTAGCGGGGGGGTTACTAGCACAGATACGCAGTATTTT.

This chain connects TRBV19 to TRBJ2-3; TRBD2 agrees at 7 bases. CDR1 LNHDA and CDR2 SQIVND come from the germline V gene (reference sequence). Unmatched junction bases numbered 7, after V lost 5 bases and J lost 2 bases. The CDR3 is 15 amino acids. In DNA, the CDR3 is TGTGCCAGTAGTCCCCAGCGGGGTCTCACAGATACGCAGTATTTT. It translates to CASSPQRGLTDTQYF.

In this sample, this clone turned up once. The chain links TRBV5-5 to TRBJ1-2; the D is unclear. Germline CDR1 and CDR2: SGHKS and YYEKEE (reference sequence). This CDR3 has 14 amino acids. The germline V and J ends were trimmed by 6 bases and 3 bases, with 15 bases remaining between them. The CDR3: CASNTASGDYGYTF. Written as DNA, the CDR3 is TGTGCCAGCAATACCGCGTCCGGGGACTATGGCTACACCTTC.

Points on this clone: Additional DNA sequences in this sample encode the identical CDR3. The chain carries TRBV18 and TRBJ1-6; D may be TRBD1 (5 bases). V was cut by 6 bases and J by 7 bases, with 13 bases left in between. The CDR3 loop spans 14 amino acids. CDR1 KGHSH and CDR2 LQKENI come from the germline V gene. The CDR3 loop is CASSPGQGNSPLHF. CDR3 sequence (DNA): TGTGCCAGCTCTCCAGGGCAGGGAAATTCACCCCTCCACTTT. The variable domain in full, completed from reference TRBV18 and TRBJ1-6, reads NAGVMQNPRHLVRRRGQEARLRCSPMKGHSHVYWYRQLPEEGLKFMVYLQKENIIDESGMPKERFSAEFPKEGPSILRIQQVVRGDSAAYFCASSPGQGNSPLHFGNGTRLTVT.